These 4 T cell receptor beta chains were all obtained from the same sample, sequenced in a study of shared clonotypes between healthy human individuals. This table comes from immunoSEQ multiplex PCR, and its TCRdb copy is limited to in-frame clones, with some not included. Altogether over 1.5 million clones are present, 95% to 99% being singletons, with the ten largest covering about 0.4%. Input material: naive CD4+ T cells sorted from blood. Subset here: CD45RA+ positively selected. All receptors come from a man between 25 and 39 years old in good health.

The chain links TRBV30 to TRBJ1-1, with D hard to call. Germline V lookup: CDR1 GTSNPN, CDR2 SVGIG (reference sequence). The CDR3 extends over 16 amino acids. V gave up 0 bases and J gave up 0 bases, with 14 bases separating them. The CDR3 coding sequence is TGTGCCTGGAGTGTTCTTAGTTTGCAGTTGAACACTGAAGCTTTCTTT. Translated, it gives CAWSVLSLQLNTEAFF. The full variable domain, its missing parts supplied by reference TRBV30 and TRBJ1-1, is SQTIHQWPATLVQPVGSPLSLECTVEGTSNPNLYWYRQAAGRGLQLLFYSVGIGQISSEVPQNLSASRPQDRQFILSSKKLLLSDSGFYLCAWSVLSLQLNTEAFFGQGTRLTVV.

This clone was seen a single time. The chain couples TRBV10-2 to TRBJ2-7, with TRBD2 identical over 7 bases. Germline trimming cut 8 bases from V and 2 bases from J; bases unmatched to any gene: 6. In germline, CDR1 is WSHSY, CDR2 SAAADI. This CDR3 spans 13 amino acids. This CDR3 reads CASVASGTYEQYF. In nucleotides, the CDR3 is TGCGCCAGCGTGGCTAGCGGTACCTACGAGCAGTACTTC.

The chain recombines TRBV28 with TRBJ1-5; D is unclear. CDR3 length: 12 amino acids. The germline gives CDR1 MDHEN, CDR2 SYDVKM. V shed 6 bases and J shed 7 bases, with 10 bases lying between them. CDR3 in DNA: TGTGCCAGCAGGACCCTCGGGCAGCCCCAGCATTTT. This sequence encodes CASRTLGQPQHF.

V is TRBV4-3 and J is TRBJ1-1, with D uncertain. This CDR3 is built from 16 residues. The germline V gene encodes CDR1 LGHNA and CDR2 YSLEER. The V end lost 0 bases, the J end lost 5 bases, and 16 bases lay between the germline ends. The CDR3 is CASSQEPRGEMTEAFF. The CDR3 nucleotides read TGCGCCAGCAGCCAAGAGCCACGCGGGGAAATGACTGAAGCTTTCTTT.